The 14 T cell receptor beta chains given below trace back to one sample, sequenced in a study of T-cell reconstitution after alpha-beta-depleted transplantation in children. Preparation of the TCRbeta library used unique molecular identifiers. TCRdb reanalysed the PCR reads using MiXCR and keeps one entry per CDR3 protein. The table has about 540,000 distinct CDR3 sequences, 27% seen once. This specimen was PBMCs, taken before TCRalphabeta/CD19-depleted stem cell transplant. These receptors all come from a boy younger than two with Wiskott-Aldrich syndrome, due to receive a stem cell transplant.

This rearrangement joins TRBV20-1 to TRBJ2-5; TRBD2 agrees at 7 bases. The germline V gene encodes CDR1 DFQATT and CDR2 SNEGSKA (reference sequence). This CDR3 contains 17 residues. J was trimmed by 2 bases and V by 1 base; bases with no gene match: 13. The chain's CDR3 is CSARGGGWAAQQETQYF. CDR3 DNA sequence: TGCAGTGCTAGAGGGGGGGGTTGGGCAGCGCAACAAGAGACCCAGTACTTC.

The rearrangement uses TRBV18 and TRBJ2-7; 7 bases line up with TRBD1. Germline V gene sequence: CDR1 KGHSH, CDR2 LQKENI. There are 13 residues in the CDR3. V trimming: 4 bases; J trimming: 4 bases; junction bases outside the gene matches: 4. The CDR3 here is CASSRQGIYEQYF. In DNA form, the CDR3 reads TGTGCCAGCTCACGACAGGGTATATACGAGCAGTACTTC.

The CDR3: CASSPLGMTEAFF. The CDR3 coding sequence is TGTGCCAGCAGTCCCTTAGGTATGACTGAAGCTTTCTTT. This chain links TRBV25-1 with TRBJ1-1; D is undetermined. Germline assignment: CDR1 MGHDK and CDR2 SYGVNS. The CDR3 spans 13 residues. V lost 5 bases and J 5 bases, leaving 12 bases between the germline ends. The variable domain in full, completed from reference TRBV25-1 and TRBJ1-1, reads EADIYQTPRYLVIGTGKKITLECSQTMGHDKMYWYQQDPGMELHLIHYSYGVNSTEKGDLSSESTVSRIRTEHFPLTLESARPSHTSQYLCASSPLGMTEAFFGQGTRLTVV.

This clonotype was seen a few times. The chain is built from TRBV5-1 and TRBJ2-1; D unclear. The CDR3 covers 14 residues. Germline V CDR1 and CDR2: SGHRS, YFSETQ. Trimming removed 1 base from V and 5 bases from J, with 10 bases in between. The chain's CDR3 is CASSLTVGHNEQFF. The DNA of the CDR3 is TGCGCCAGCAGCTTGACAGTAGGTCACAATGAGCAGTTCTTC. The full variable domain, rest sourced from reference TRBV5-1 and TRBJ2-1, is KAGVTQTPRYLIKTRGQQVTLSCSPISGHRSVSWYQQTPGQGLQFLFEYFSETQRNKGNFPGRFSGRQFSNSRSEMNVSTLELGDSALYLCASSLTVGHNEQFFGPGTRLTVL.

This clonotype was recorded a few times. The chain recombines TRBV5-6 with TRBJ2-5; tentatively, D is TRBD2 (6 bases). V lost 7 bases, J lost 5 bases, and 15 bases lay in between. The V gene's germline CDR1 is SGHDT and CDR2 YYEEEE. This CDR3 spans 13 amino acids. The CDR3, as DNA: TGTGCCAGCCAGAGGGACTCAACGGAGACCCAGTACTTC. It translates to CASQRDSTETQYF.

V and J are TRBV7-9 and TRBJ2-3; 9 bases match TRBD2. The CDR3 contains 16 residues. Germline CDR1 SEHNR, CDR2 FQNEAQ (reference sequence). V shed 3 bases and J 3 bases; nucleotides not matched to a gene: 7. The DNA of the CDR3 is TGTGCCAGCAGCTTGTTACTAGCGGGTCGAACAGATACGCAGTATTTT. Residues: CASSLLLAGRTDTQYF.

The chain uses TRBV12-3 or TRBV12-4 and TRBJ2-7; 12 nucleotides align to TRBD2. CDR3 length: 14 amino acids. V trimming: 4 bases; J trimming: 10 bases; junction bases outside the gene matches: 8. The CDR3: CASSSDGLAGSQYF. The CDR3 DNA reads TGTGCCAGCAGTTCCGACGGACTAGCGGGAAGTCAGTACTTC.

The chain employs TRBV3-1 and TRBJ1-5, with 7 bases fitting TRBD1. Germline values: CDR1 LGHDT, CDR2 YNNKEL (reference sequence). The ends lost 2 bases at V and 3 bases at J; junction bases unmatched: 7. This CDR3 is built from 16 residues. CDR3 sequence (DNA): TGTGCCAGCAGCCAATCCGGGACAGCCCACAATCAGCCCCAGCATTTT. This codes for CASSQSGTAHNQPQHF.

The rearrangement links TRBV27 to TRBJ2-1; D might be TRBD2 (5 bases). Germline CDR1 MNHEY, CDR2 SMNVEV (reference sequence). Trimming left V 10 bases short and J 10 bases short, with 14 bases between. The CDR3 has 11 amino acids. The CDR3 DNA sequence: TGTGCCACCAATCGAGGGAACGAGCAGTTCTTC. It translates to CATNRGNEQFF.

The chain has TRBV3-1 and TRBJ2-5; 11 bases match TRBD2. V lost 1 base, J lost 6 bases, and 7 bases stayed unmatched. Germline-derived CDR1 and CDR2 are LGHDT and YNNKEL (reference sequence). CDR3 length equals 16 residues. CDR3 sequence reads: CASSQVAGGPKKTQYF. CDR3 in DNA: TGTGCCAGCAGCCAAGTAGCGGGAGGGCCTAAAAAGACCCAGTACTTC.

This clonotype appeared once. The chain is built from TRBV12-3 or TRBV12-4 and TRBJ2-5; 8 nucleotides align to TRBD2. This CDR3 spans 16 amino acids. J was trimmed by 5 bases and V by 6 bases; bases with no gene match: 14. CDR3 nucleotides: TGTGCCAGCAGCTCCCCTTCATTAGCGGGAACGGAGACCCAGTACTTC. Encoded protein: CASSSPSLAGTETQYF.

The chain recombines TRBV6-2 or TRBV6-3 with TRBJ2-7, with 10 bases lining up with TRBD2. V lost 8 bases, J lost 4 bases, and 8 bases stayed unmatched. This CDR3 region has 14 residues. The germline V gene encodes CDR1 MNHEY and CDR2 SVGEGT. CDR3 amino acids: CASQAGTSAYEQYF. The CDR3 bases are TGTGCCAGCCAAGCCGGGACTAGCGCTTACGAGCAGTACTTC.

There are a few counts of this clonotype. The chain joins TRBV12-3 or TRBV12-4 to TRBJ1-5; D not certain. The CDR3 is made up of 13 amino acids. Trimming stripped 7 bases from V and 7 bases from J, with 14 bases between. CDR3 bases: TGTGCCAGCACCATGGGAGGCTGGCAGCCCCAGCATTTT. Translated: CASTMGGWQPQHF.

This clonotype was recorded once. The chain recombines TRBV20-1 with TRBJ2-1; TRBD2 aligns across 8 bases. Germline assignment: CDR1 DFQATT and CDR2 SNEGSKA (reference sequence). V shed 7 bases and J 5 bases; nucleotides not matched to a gene: 10. The CDR3 extends over 14 amino acids. CDR3 protein: CSVGTSWAHNEQFF. In DNA form, the CDR3 reads TGCAGTGTAGGGACTAGTTGGGCCCACAATGAGCAGTTCTTC.